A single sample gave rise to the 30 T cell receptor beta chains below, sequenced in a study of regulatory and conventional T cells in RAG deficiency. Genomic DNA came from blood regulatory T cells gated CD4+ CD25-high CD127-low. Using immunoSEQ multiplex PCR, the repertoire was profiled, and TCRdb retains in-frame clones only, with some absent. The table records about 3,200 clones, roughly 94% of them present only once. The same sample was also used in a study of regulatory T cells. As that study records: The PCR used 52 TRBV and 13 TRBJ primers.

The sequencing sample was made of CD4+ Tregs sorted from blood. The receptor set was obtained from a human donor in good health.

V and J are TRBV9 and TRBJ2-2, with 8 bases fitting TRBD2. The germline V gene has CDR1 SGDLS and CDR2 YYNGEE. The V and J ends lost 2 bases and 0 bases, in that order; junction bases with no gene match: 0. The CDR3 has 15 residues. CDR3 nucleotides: TGTGCCAGCAGCGTGGGACTAGCGAACACCGGGGAGCTGTTTTTT. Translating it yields CASSVGLANTGELFF.

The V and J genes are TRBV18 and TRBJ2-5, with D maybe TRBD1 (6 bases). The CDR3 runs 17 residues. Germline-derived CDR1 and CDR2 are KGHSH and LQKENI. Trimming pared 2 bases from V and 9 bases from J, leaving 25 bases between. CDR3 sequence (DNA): TGTGCCAGCTCACCAACCTTCATAAGGACAGCCGGTTTGGCCCAGTACTTC. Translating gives CASSPTFIRTAGLAQYF.

The CDR3 loop reads CASGLGLRGWDEQYF. CDR3 coding DNA: TGTGCTAGTGGTTTGGGCCTCCGGGGTTGGGACGAGCAGTACTTC. The chain carries TRBV12-5 and TRBJ2-7, with D maybe TRBD2 (5 bases). Germline V gives CDR1 LGHNT, CDR2 FRNRAP. There are 15 residues in the CDR3. V shed 1 base and J shed 5 bases, with 15 bases lying between them.

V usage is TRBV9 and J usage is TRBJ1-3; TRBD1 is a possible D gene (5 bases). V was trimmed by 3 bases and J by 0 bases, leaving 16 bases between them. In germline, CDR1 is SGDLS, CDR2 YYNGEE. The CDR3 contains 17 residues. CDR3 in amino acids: CASSAFAGRTSGNTIYF. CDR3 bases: TGTGCCAGCAGCGCATTCGCAGGGCGTACCTCTGGAAACACCATATATTTT. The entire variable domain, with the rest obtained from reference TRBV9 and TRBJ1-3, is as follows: DSGVTQTPKHLITATGQRVTLRCSPRSGDLSVYWYQQSLDQGLQFLIQYYNGEERAKGNILERFSAQQFPDLHSELNLSSLELGDSALYFCASSAFAGRTSGNTIYFGEGSWLTVV.

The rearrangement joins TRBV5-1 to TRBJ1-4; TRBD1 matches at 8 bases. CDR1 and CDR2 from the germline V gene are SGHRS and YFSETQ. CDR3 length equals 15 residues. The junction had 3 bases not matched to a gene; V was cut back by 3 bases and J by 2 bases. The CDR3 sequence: CASSYQGATNEKLFF. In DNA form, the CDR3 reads TGCGCCAGCAGCTACCAGGGGGCTACTAATGAAAAACTGTTTTTT.

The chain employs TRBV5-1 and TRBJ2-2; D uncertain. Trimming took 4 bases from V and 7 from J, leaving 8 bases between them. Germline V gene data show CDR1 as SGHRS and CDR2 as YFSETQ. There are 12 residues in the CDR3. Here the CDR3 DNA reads TGCGCCAGCAGCGCAAAGATCGGGGAGCTGTTTTTT. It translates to CASSAKIGELFF.

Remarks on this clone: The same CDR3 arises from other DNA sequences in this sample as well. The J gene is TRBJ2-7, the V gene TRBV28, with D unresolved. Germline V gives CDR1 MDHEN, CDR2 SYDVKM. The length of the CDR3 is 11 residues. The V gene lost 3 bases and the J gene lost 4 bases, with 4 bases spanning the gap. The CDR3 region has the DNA TGTGCCAGCAGTTTGGGGTACGAGCAGTACTTC. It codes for CASSLGYEQYF.

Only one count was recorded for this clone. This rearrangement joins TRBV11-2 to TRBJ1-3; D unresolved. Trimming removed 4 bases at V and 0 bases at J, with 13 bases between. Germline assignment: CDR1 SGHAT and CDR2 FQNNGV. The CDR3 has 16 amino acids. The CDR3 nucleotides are TGTGCCAGCAGCTCGGCCGTTGTCTTCTCTGGAAACACCATATATTTT. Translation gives CASSSAVVFSGNTIYF.

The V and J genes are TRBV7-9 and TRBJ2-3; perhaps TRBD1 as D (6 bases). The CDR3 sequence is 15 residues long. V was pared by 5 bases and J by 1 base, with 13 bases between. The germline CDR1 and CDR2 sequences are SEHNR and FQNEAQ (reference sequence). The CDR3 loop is CASSAVKGGTDTQYF. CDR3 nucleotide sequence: TGTGCCAGCAGCGCTGTCAAGGGGGGCACAGATACGCAGTATTTT.

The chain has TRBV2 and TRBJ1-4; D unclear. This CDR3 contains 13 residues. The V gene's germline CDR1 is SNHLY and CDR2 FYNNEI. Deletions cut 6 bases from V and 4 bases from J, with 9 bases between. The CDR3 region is CASSLEVNEKLFF. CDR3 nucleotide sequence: TGTGCCAGCAGCTTGGAAGTTAATGAAAAACTGTTTTTT.

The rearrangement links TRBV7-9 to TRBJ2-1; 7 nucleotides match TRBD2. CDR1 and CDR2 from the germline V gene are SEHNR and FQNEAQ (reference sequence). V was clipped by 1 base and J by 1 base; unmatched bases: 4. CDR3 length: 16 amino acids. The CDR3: CASSLEAGQSYNEQFF. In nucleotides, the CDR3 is TGTGCCAGCAGCTTAGAAGCGGGGCAATCCTACAATGAGCAGTTCTTC. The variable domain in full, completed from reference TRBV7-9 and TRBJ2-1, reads DTGVSQNPRHKITKRGQNVTFRCDPISEHNRLYWYRQTLGQGPEFLTYFQNEAQLEKSRLLSDRFSAERPKGSFSTLEIQRTEQGDSAMYLCASSLEAGQSYNEQFFGPGTRLTVL.

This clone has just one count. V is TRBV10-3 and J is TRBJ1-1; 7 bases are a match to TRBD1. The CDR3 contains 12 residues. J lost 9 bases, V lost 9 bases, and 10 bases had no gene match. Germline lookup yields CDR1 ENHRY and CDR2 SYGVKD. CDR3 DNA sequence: TGTGCCATAGGGGGCTCCCCCTTACAAGCTTTCTTT. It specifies CAIGGSPLQAFF.

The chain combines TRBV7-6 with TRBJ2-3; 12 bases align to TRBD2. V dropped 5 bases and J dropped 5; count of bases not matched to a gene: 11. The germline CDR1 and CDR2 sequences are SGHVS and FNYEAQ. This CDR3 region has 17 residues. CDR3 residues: CASSPLTSGSSKDTQYF. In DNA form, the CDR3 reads TGTGCCAGCAGCCCTCTGACTAGCGGGAGTAGTAAAGATACGCAGTATTTT.

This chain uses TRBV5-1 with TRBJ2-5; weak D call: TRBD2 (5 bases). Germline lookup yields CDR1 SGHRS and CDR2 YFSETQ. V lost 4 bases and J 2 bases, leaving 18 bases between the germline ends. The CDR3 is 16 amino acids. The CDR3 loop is CASSTSSEGAQETQYF. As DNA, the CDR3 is TGCGCCAGCAGCACTTCGTCCGAGGGAGCACAAGAGACCCAGTACTTC. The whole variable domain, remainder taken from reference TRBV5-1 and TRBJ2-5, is KAGVTQTPRYLIKTRGQQVTLSCSPISGHRSVSWYQQTPGQGLQFLFEYFSETQRNKGNFPGRFSGRQFSNSRSEMNVSTLELGDSALYLCASSTSSEGAQETQYFGPGTRLLVL.

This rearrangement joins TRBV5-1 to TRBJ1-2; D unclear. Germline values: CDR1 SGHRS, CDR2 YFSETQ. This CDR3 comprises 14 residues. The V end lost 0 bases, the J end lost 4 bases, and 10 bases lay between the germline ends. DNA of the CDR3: TGCGCCAGCAGCTTGGGTTCACGGGGCTATGGCTACACCTTC. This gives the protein CASSLGSRGYGYTF.

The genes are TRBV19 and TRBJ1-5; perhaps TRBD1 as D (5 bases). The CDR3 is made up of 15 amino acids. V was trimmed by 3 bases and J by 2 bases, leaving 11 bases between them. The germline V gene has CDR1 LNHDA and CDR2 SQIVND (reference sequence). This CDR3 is CASSIWGDGNQPQHF. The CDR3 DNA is TGTGCCAGTAGTATTTGGGGCGATGGCAATCAGCCCCAGCATTTT.

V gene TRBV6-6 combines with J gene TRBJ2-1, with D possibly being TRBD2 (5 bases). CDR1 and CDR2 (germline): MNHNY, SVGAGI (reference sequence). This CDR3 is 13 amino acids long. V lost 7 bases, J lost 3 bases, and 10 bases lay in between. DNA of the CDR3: TGTGCCAGCAATAGGGAGAACTACAATGAGCAGTTCTTC. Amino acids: CASNRENYNEQFF.

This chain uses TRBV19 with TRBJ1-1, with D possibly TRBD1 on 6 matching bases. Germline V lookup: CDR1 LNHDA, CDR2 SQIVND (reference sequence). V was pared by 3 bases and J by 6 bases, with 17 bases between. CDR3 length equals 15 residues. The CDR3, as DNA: TGTGCCAGTAGTATTATCGGGACAACCAGTTCTGAAGCTTTCTTT. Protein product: CASSIIGTTSSEAFF.

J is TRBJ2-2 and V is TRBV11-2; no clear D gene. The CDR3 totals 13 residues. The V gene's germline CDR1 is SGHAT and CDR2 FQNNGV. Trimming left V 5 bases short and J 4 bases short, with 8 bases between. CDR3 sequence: CASSKEGTGELFF. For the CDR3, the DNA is TGTGCCAGCAGCAAGGAAGGCACCGGGGAGCTGTTTTTT.

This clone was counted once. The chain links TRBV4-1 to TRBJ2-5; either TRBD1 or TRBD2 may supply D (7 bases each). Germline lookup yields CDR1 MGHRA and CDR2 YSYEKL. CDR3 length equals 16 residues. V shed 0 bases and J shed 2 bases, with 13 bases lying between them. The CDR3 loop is CASSQDNRGGQETQYF. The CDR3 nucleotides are TGCGCCAGCAGCCAAGATAACAGGGGAGGGCAAGAGACCCAGTACTTC.

This CDR3 reads CASSLAGGYGYTF. As DNA, the CDR3 is TGTGCCAGCAGCTTAGCAGGGGGCTATGGCTACACCTTC. The chain joins TRBV7-9 to TRBJ1-2, with a tentative D call TRBD1 (6 bases). The CDR3 spans 13 residues. Germline V gene data show CDR1 as SEHNR and CDR2 as FQNEAQ (reference sequence). Trimming pared 0 bases from V and 4 bases from J, leaving 6 bases between.

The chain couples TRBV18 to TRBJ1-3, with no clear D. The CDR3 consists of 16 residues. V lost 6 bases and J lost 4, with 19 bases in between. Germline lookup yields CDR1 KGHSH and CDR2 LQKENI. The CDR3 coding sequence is TGTGCCAGCTCCCCCGAATGGGGTTCTTACGGAAACACCATATATTTT. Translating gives CASSPEWGSYGNTIYF.

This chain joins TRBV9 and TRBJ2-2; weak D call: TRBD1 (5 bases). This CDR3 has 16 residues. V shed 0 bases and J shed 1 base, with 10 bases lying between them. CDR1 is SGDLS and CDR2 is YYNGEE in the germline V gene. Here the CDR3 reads CASSVGVGLNTGELFF. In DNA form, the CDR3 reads TGTGCCAGCAGCGTAGGGGTGGGGCTGAACACCGGGGAGCTGTTTTTT.

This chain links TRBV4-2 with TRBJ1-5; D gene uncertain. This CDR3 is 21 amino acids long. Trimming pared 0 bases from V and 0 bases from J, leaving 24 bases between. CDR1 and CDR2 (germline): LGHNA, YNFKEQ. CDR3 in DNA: TGTGCCAGCAGCCAAGAAATACAAGCTAAGACCAGACGGACTAGCAATCAGCCCCAGCATTTT. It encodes CASSQEIQAKTRRTSNQPQHF.

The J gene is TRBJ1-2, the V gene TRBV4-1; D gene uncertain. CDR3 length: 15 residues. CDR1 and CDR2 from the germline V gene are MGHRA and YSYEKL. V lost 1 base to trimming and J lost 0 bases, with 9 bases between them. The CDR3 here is CASSQGSVANYGYTF. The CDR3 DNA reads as TGCGCCAGCAGCCAAGGTTCGGTAGCTAACTATGGCTACACCTTC.

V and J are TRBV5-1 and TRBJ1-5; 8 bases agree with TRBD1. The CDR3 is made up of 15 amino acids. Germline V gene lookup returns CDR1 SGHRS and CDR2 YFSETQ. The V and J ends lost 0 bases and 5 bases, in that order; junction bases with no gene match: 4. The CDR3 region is CASSLGDRTDQPQHF. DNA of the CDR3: TGCGCCAGCAGCTTGGGGGACAGGACGGATCAGCCCCAGCATTTT. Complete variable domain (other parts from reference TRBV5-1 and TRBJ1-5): KAGVTQTPRYLIKTRGQQVTLSCSPISGHRSVSWYQQTPGQGLQFLFEYFSETQRNKGNFPGRFSGRQFSNSRSEMNVSTLELGDSALYLCASSLGDRTDQPQHFGDGTRLSIL.

The CDR3 nucleotides read TGTGCCAGCAGCGTAGAGTCCGTTGGCGAGCAGTACTTC. Protein: CASSVESVGEQYF. The J gene is TRBJ2-7, the V gene TRBV9, with D unclear. This CDR3 region has 13 residues. V lost 0 bases and J 6 bases, leaving 10 bases between the germline ends. Germline-derived CDR1 and CDR2 are SGDLS and YYNGEE. Filled out from reference TRBV9 and TRBJ2-7, the complete variable domain reads DSGVTQTPKHLITATGQRVTLRCSPRSGDLSVYWYQQSLDQGLQFLIQYYNGEERAKGNILERFSAQQFPDLHSELNLSSLELGDSALYFCASSVESVGEQYFGPGTRLTVT.

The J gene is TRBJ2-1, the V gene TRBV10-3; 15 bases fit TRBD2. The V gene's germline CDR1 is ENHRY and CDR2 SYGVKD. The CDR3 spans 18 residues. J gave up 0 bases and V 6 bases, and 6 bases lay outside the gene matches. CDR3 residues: CAISPGLAGGVSYNEQFF. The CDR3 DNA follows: TGTGCCATCAGCCCGGGACTAGCGGGAGGCGTCTCCTACAATGAGCAGTTCTTC.

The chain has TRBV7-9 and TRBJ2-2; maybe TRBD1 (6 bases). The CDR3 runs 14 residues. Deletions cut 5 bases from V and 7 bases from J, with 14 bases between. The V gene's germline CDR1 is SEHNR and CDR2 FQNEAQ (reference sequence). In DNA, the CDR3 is TGTGCCAGCAGCAAATACAGGGTGCGCGGGGAGCTGTTTTTT. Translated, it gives CASSKYRVRGELFF.

CDR3 region: CASSLVDREQYF. The CDR3 coding sequence is TGTGCCAGCAGCTTAGTGGATCGGGAGCAGTACTTC. This rearrangement joins TRBV5-4 to TRBJ2-7; D is ambiguous. The germline CDR1 and CDR2 sequences are SGHNT and YYREEE (reference sequence). The CDR3 loop spans 12 amino acids. Trimming removed 2 bases from V and 7 bases from J, with 10 bases in between.